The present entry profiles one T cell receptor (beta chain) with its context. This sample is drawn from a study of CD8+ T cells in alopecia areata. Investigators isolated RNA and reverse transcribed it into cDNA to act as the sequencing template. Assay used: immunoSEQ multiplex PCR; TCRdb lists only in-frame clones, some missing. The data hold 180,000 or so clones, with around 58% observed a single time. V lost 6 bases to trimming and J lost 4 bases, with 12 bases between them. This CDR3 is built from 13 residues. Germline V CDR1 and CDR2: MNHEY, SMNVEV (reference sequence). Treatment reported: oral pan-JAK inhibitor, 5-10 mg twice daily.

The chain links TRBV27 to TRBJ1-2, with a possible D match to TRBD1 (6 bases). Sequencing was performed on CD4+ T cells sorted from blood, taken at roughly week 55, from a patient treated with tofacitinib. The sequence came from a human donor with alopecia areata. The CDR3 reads CASRLRGAYGYTF. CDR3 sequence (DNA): TGTGCCAGCAGACTTAGGGGGGCCTATGGCTACACCTTC.